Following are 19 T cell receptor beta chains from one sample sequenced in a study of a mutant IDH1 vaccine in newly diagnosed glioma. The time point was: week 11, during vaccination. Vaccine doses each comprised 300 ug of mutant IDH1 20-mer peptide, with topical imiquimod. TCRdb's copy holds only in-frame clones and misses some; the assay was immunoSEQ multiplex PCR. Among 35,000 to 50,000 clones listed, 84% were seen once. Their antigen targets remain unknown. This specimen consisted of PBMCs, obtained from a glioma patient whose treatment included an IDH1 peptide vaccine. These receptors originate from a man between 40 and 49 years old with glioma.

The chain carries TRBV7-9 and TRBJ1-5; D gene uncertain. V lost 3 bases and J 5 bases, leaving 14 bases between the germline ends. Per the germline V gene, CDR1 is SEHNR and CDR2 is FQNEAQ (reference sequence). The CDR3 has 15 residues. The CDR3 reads CASSLDYGVHQPQHF. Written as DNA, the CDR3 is TGTGCCAGCAGCTTGGACTACGGGGTGCATCAGCCCCAGCATTTT.

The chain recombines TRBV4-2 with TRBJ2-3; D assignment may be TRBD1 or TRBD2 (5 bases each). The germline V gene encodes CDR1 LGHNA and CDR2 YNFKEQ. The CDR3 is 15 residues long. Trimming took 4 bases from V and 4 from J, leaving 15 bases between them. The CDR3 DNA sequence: TGTGCCAGCAGCCCGGACCATTGGGGGTCAGATACGCAGTATTTT. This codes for CASSPDHWGSDTQYF.

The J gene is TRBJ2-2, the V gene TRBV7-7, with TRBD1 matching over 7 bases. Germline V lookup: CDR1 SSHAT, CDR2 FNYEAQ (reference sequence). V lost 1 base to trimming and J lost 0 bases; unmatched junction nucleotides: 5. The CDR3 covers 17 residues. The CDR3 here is CASSLVDGTANTGELFF. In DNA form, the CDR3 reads TGTGCCAGCAGCTTAGTAGACGGGACAGCGAACACCGGGGAGCTGTTTTTT.

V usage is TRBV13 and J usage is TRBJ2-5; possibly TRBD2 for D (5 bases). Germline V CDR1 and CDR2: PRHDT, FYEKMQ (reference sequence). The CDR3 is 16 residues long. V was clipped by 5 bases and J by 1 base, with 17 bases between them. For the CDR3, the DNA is TGTGCCAGCAGCCCCTCGCCAGCGGCAACCCAAGAGACCCAGTACTTC. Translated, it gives CASSPSPAATQETQYF.

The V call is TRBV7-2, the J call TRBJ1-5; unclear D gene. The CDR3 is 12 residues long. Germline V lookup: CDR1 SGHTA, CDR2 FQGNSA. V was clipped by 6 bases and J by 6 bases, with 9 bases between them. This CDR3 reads CASRAGSQPQHF. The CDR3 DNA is TGTGCCAGCAGGGCGGGGAGTCAGCCCCAGCATTTT.

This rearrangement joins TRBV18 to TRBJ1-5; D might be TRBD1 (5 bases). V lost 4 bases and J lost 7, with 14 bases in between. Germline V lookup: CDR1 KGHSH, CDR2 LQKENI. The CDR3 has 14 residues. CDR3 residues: CASSLGPGPQPQHF. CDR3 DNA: TGTGCCAGCTCACTTGGACCAGGGCCCCAGCCCCAGCATTTT.

The CDR3 DNA sequence: TGTGCCACCAGCAGCCTGACAGGGGGCTACGAGCAGTACTTC. Translating gives CATSSLTGGYEQYF. V is TRBV15 and J is TRBJ2-7; 9 bases are shared with TRBD1. The junction had 3 bases not matched to a gene; V was cut back by 3 bases and J by 3 bases. The germline V gene has CDR1 LNHNV and CDR2 YYDKDF (reference sequence). The CDR3 is 14 residues long.

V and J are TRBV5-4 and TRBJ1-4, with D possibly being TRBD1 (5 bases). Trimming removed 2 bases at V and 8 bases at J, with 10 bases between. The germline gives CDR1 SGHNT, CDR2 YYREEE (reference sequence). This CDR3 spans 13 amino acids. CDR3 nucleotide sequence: TGTGCCAGCAGCTTTGGGGGGAGAGAAAAACTGTTTTTT. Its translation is CASSFGGREKLFF.

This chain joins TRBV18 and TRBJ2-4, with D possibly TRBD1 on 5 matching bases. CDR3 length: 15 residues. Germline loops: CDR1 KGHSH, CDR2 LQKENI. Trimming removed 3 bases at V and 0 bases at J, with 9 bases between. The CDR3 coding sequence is TGTGCCAGCTCACCTTCGACAGTAGCCAAAAACATTCAGTACTTC. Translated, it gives CASSPSTVAKNIQYF.

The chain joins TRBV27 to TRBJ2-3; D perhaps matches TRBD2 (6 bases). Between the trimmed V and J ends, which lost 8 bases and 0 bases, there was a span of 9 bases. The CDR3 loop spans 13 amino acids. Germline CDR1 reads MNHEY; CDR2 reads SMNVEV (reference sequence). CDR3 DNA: TGTGCCAGCGGGGAGGACAGCACAGATACGCAGTATTTT. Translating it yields CASGEDSTDTQYF.

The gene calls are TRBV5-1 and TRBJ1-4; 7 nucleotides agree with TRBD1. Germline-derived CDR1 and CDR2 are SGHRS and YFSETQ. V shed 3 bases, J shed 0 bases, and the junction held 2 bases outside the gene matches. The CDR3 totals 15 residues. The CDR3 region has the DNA TGCGCCAGCAGCTGGGGACAGTCAACTAATGAAAAACTGTTTTTT. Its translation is CASSWGQSTNEKLFF.

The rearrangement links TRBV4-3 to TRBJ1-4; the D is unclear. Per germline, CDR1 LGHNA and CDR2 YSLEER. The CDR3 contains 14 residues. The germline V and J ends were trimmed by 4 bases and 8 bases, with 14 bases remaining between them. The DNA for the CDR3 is TGCGCCAGCAGCCCAGCACAGACGGGGGAAAAACTGTTTTTT. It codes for CASSPAQTGEKLFF.

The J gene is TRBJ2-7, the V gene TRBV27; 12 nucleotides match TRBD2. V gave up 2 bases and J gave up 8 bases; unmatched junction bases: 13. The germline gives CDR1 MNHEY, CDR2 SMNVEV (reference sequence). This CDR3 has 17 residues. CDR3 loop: CASSLRGIGLAGGKQYF. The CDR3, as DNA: TGTGCCAGCAGTTTAAGAGGAATTGGTCTAGCGGGAGGGAAGCAGTACTTC.

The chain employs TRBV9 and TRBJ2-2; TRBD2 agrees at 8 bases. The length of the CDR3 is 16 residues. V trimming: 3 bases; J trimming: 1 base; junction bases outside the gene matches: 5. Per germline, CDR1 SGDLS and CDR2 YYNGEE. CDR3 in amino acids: CASSAGLAVNTGELFF. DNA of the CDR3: TGTGCCAGCAGCGCAGGACTAGCTGTGAACACCGGGGAGCTGTTTTTT.

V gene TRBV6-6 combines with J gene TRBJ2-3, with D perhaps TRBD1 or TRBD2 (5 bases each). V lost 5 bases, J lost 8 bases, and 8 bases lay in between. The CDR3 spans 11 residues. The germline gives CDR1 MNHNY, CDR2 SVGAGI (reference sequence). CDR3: CASSPGTTQYF. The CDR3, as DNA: TGTGCCAGCAGTCCTGGGACTACGCAGTATTTT.

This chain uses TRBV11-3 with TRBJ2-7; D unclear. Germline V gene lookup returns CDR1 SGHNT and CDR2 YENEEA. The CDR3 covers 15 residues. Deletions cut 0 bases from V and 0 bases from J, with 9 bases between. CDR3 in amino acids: CASSLDYFSSYEQYF. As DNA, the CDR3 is TGTGCCAGCAGCTTAGATTACTTTAGCTCCTACGAGCAGTACTTC. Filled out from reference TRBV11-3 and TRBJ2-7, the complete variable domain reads EAGVVQSPRYKIIEKKQPVAFWCNPISGHNTLYWYLQNLGQGPELLIRYENEEAVDDSQLPKDRFSAERLKGVDSTLKIQPAELGDSAVYLCASSLDYFSSYEQYFGPGTRLTVT.

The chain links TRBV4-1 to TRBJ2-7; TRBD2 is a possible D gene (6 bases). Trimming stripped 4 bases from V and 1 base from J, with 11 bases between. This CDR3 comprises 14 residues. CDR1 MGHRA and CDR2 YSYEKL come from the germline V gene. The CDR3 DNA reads TGCGCCAGCAGCCTGGGAGGCGGTTCCTACGAGCAGTACTTC. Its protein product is CASSLGGGSYEQYF.

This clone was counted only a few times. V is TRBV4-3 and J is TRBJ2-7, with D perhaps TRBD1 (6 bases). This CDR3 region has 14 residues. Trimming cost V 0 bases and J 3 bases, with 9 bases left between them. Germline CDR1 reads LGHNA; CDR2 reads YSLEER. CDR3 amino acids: CASSQDVGGYEQYF. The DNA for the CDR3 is TGCGCCAGCAGCCAAGACGTAGGGGGCTACGAGCAGTACTTC.

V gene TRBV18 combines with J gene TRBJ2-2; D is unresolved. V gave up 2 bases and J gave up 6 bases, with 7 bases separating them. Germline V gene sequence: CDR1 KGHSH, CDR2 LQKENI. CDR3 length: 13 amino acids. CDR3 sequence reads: CASSPMTSGELFF. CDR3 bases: TGTGCCAGCTCACCAATGACCTCCGGGGAGCTGTTTTTT.